The 7 T cell receptor beta chains listed next were all sequenced from one sample in a study of circulating and synovial CD4+ cells in juvenile arthritis. Clones were read by immunoSEQ multiplex PCR, and TCRdb kept only the in-frame ones, dropping some. The table records 15,000 or so clones, 91% of them present only once. Sequencing input: CD4+ T cells from blood. Every receptor here comes from a human donor with juvenile idiopathic arthritis.

The rearrangement joins TRBV7-9 to TRBJ1-2; 12 bases fit TRBD1. This CDR3 contains 18 residues. Per germline, CDR1 SEHNR and CDR2 FQNEAQ (reference sequence). J gave up 3 bases and V 7 bases, and 15 bases lay outside the gene matches. CDR3 protein: CASTLDGTGGKLDYGYTF. In nucleotides, the CDR3 is TGTGCCAGCACTCTAGACGGGACAGGGGGCAAGTTGGACTATGGCTACACCTTC.

This clone appeared a single time. The chain carries TRBV5-1 and TRBJ2-5; D gene uncertain. V lost 0 bases and J 2 bases, leaving 11 bases between the germline ends. The CDR3 sequence is 15 residues long. The germline V gene encodes CDR1 SGHRS and CDR2 YFSETQ. CDR3 in amino acids: CASSLEQPTQETQYF. CDR3 in DNA: TGCGCCAGCAGCTTGGAGCAGCCGACTCAAGAGACCCAGTACTTC.

The chain links TRBV29-1 to TRBJ1-2; perhaps TRBD1 as D (6 bases). V shed 8 bases and J shed 2 bases, with 12 bases lying between them. The CDR3 is 12 amino acids. From germline, CDR1 is SQVTM and CDR2 ANQGSEA. CDR3 bases: TGCAGCACGCCTCAGGGGAACTATGGCTACACCTTC. Amino acid sequence: CSTPQGNYGYTF.

The CDR3 protein is CASSVVGTSGEQYF. The DNA for the CDR3 is TGTGCCAGCAGCGTAGTTGGGACTAGCGGAGAGCAGTACTTC. The chain carries TRBV9 and TRBJ2-5; 11 bases map to TRBD2. The CDR3 spans 14 residues. Germline CDR1 and CDR2: SGDLS and YYNGEE. With V trimmed by 0 bases and J by 11 bases, 6 bases remained unmatched.

The chain employs TRBV7-2 and TRBJ2-1; 8 nucleotides align to TRBD1. V shed 5 bases and J 6 bases; nucleotides not matched to a gene: 9. The CDR3 length is 15 residues. Germline V CDR1 and CDR2: SGHTA, FQGNSA. CDR3 DNA: TGTGCCAGCAGCCCACGGACAGGGAGAGGCAATGAGCAGTTCTTC. Its protein product is CASSPRTGRGNEQFF.

This clone has a single count. The V and J genes are TRBV5-1 and TRBJ2-2; the D gene is possibly TRBD1 (6 bases). This CDR3 contains 18 residues. Deletions cut 5 bases from V and 3 bases from J, with 23 bases between. Germline V CDR1 and CDR2: SGHRS, YFSETQ. The CDR3 spells CASRHAQGRFVDTGELFF. In DNA, the CDR3 is TGCGCCAGCAGACACGCCCAGGGGCGGTTCGTTGACACCGGGGAGCTGTTTTTT.

The chain recombines TRBV18 with TRBJ1-5, with D possibly matching TRBD1 (6 bases). V was pared by 6 bases and J by 6 bases, with 18 bases between. Per the germline V gene, CDR1 is KGHSH and CDR2 is LQKENI. The CDR3 is 15 amino acids. CDR3 in amino acids: CASSREGGNRQPQHF. CDR3 in DNA: TGTGCCAGCTCCCGAGAGGGGGGGAATCGTCAGCCCCAGCATTTT.